This T cell receptor beta chain is drawn from a study of T cell repertoires in cytomegalovirus infection. Study background: CMV infection together with matching HLA type was indicated by public TCR beta signatures. Study-level points and caveats: Within the response measured ex vivo, HLA-C-restricted CMV-specific TCR beta clonotypes were dominant.

The junction had 6 bases not matched to a gene; V was cut back by 1 base and J by 2 bases. This CDR3 region has 16 residues. Germline V gene lookup returns CDR1 DFQATT and CDR2 SNEGSKA (reference sequence). TCRdb recomputed calls from the reads with MiXCR, one row per CDR3 protein. The table has around 230,000 distinct CDR3 sequences, around 35% seen once. To note about this clonotype: As yet, its antigen is unknown.

This sequence was found in a human donor in good health (CMV status not recorded). Some clones in this sample may be carry-over from other donors' samples. The rearrangement joins TRBV20-1 to TRBJ2-1, with TRBD2 identical over 9 bases. The source material was CD8+ T cells from cultured PBMCs, sampled from culture after CMV antigen stimulation. DNA of the CDR3: TGCAGTGCTAGAGCCTCTAGCGGGGCCCCCTACAATGAGCAGTTCTTC. Encoded protein: CSARASSGAPYNEQFF.